This T cell receptor (beta chain) comes out of a study of T cell changes during pregnancy in multiple sclerosis. Trimming cost V 2 bases and J 0 bases, with 9 bases left between them. Germline-derived CDR1 and CDR2 are SGHDT and YYEEEE. This CDR3 has 15 amino acids. Clones were read by immunoSEQ multiplex PCR, and TCRdb kept only the in-frame ones, dropping some. The table includes tens of thousands of clones, approximately 95% detected once. The chain links TRBV5-6 to TRBJ2-4; tentatively, D is TRBD1 (6 bases). The sequence was collected from a female donor with multiple sclerosis, enrolled in a pregnancy study. The specimen was CD4+ T cells from peripheral blood mononuclear cells, collected in the first trimester of pregnancy. The CDR3 DNA reads TGTGCCAGCAGCTTACAGGGTATAGCCAAAAACATTCAGTACTTC. Protein: CASSLQGIAKNIQYF.